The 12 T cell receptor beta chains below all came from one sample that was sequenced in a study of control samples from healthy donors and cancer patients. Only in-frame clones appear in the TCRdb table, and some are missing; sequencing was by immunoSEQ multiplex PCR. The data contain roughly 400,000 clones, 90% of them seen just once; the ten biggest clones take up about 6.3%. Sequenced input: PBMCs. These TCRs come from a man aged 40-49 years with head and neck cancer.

CDR3: CASSWQGAFYGYTF. The CDR3 nucleotides are TGTGCCAGTAGTTGGCAGGGGGCGTTCTATGGCTACACCTTC. The chain employs TRBV19 and TRBJ1-2; TRBD1 agrees at 8 bases. The ends lost 5 bases at V and 4 bases at J; junction bases unmatched: 6. Germline assignment: CDR1 LNHDA and CDR2 SQIVND (reference sequence). CDR3 length: 14 residues.

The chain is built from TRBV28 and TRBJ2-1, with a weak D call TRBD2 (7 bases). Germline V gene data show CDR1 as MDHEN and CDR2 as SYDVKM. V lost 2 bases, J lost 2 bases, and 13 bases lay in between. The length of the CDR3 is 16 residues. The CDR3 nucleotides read TGTGCCAGCAGTTTAATCAGGGGAGGGACCTACAATGAGCAGTTCTTC. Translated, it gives CASSLIRGGTYNEQFF. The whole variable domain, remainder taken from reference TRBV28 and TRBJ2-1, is DVKVTQSSRYLVKRTGEKVFLECVQDMDHENMFWYRQDPGLGLRLIYFSYDVKMKEKGDIPEGYSVSREKKERFSLILESASTNQTSMYLCASSLIRGGTYNEQFFGPGTRLTVL.

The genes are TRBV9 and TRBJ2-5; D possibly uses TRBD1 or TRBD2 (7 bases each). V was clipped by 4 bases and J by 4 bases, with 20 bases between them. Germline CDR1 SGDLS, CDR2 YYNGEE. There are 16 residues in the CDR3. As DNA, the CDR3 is TGTGCCAGCAGCCCCCAGGGGGGGACAGCGAGAGAGACCCAGTACTTC. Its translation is CASSPQGGTARETQYF. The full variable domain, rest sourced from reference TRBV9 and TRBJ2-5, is DSGVTQTPKHLITATGQRVTLRCSPRSGDLSVYWYQQSLDQGLQFLIQYYNGEERAKGNILERFSAQQFPDLHSELNLSSLELGDSALYFCASSPQGGTARETQYFGPGTRLLVL.

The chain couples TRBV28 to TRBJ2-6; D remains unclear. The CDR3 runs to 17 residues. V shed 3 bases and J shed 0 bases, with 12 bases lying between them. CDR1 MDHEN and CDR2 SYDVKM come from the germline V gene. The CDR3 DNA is TGTGCCAGCAGTTTGGGCTCCAGTAGCTCTGGGGCCAACGTCCTGACTTTC. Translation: CASSLGSSSSGANVLTF. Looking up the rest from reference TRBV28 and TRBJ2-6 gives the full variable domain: DVKVTQSSRYLVKRTGEKVFLECVQDMDHENMFWYRQDPGLGLRLIYFSYDVKMKEKGDIPEGYSVSREKKERFSLILESASTNQTSMYLCASSLGSSSSGANVLTFGAGSRLTVL.

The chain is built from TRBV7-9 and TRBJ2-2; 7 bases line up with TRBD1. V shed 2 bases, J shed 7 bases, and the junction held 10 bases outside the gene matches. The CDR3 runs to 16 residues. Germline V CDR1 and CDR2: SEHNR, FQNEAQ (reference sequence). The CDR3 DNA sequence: TGTGCCAGCAGCTTATTCGGAACAGGGGCGGTCGGGGAGCTGTTTTTT. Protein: CASSLFGTGAVGELFF.

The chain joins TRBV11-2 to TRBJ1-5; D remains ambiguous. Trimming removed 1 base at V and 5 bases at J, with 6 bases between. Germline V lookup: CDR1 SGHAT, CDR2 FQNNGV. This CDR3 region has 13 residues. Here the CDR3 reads CASSLGPDQPQHF. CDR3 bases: TGTGCCAGCAGCTTAGGCCCGGATCAGCCCCAGCATTTT.

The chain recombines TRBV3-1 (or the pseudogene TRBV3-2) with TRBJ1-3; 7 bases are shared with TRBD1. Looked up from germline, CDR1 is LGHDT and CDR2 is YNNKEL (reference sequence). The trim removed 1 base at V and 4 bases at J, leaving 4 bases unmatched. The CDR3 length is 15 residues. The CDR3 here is CASSQGQGTGNTIYF. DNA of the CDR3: TGTGCCAGCAGCCAAGGACAGGGTACCGGAAACACCATATATTTT.

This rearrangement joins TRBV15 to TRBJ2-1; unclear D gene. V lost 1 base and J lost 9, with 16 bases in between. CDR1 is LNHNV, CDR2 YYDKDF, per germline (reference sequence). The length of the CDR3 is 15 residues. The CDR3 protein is CATSRVVGSLSEQFF. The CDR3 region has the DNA TGTGCCACCAGCAGAGTCGTCGGCTCCCTTAGTGAGCAGTTCTTC.

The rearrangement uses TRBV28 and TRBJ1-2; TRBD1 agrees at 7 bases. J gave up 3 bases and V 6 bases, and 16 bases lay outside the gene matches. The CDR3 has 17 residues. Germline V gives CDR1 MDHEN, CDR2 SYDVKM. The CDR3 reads CASRPSQQGPWDYGYTF. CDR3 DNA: TGTGCCAGCAGGCCGAGCCAACAGGGGCCCTGGGACTATGGCTACACCTTC.

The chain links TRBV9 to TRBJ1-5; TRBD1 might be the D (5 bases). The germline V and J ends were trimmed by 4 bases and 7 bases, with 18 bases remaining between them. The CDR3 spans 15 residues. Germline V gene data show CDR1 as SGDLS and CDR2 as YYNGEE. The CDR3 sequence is CASSPGDGSRQPQHF. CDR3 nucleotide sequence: TGTGCCAGCAGCCCCGGGGACGGTTCTCGGCAGCCCCAGCATTTT.

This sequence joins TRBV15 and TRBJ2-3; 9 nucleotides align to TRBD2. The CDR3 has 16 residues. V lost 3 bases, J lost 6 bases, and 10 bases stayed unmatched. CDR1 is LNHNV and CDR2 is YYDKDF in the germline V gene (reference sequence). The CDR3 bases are TGTGCCACCAGCAGTCCACGGTCCGGGACTAGCGATACGCAGTATTTT. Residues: CATSSPRSGTSDTQYF.

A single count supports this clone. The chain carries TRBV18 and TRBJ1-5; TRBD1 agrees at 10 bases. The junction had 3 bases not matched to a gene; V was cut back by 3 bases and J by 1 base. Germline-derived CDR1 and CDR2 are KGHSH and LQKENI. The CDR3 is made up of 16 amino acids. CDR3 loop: CASSPTGQGSNQPQHF. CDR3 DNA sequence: TGTGCCAGCTCACCTACGGGACAGGGGAGCAATCAGCCCCAGCATTTT.